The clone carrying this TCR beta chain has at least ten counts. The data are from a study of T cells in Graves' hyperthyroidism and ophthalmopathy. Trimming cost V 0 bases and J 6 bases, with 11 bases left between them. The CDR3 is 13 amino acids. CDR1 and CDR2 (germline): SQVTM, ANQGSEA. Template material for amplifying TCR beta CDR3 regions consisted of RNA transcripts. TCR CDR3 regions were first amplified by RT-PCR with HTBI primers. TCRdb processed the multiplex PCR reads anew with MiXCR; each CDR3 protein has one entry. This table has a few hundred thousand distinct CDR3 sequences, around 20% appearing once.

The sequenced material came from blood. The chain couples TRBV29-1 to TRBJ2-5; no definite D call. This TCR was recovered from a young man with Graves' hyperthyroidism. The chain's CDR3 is CSVEDQASKTQYF. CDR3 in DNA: TGCAGCGTTGAAGACCAGGCCAGCAAGACCCAGTACTTC.